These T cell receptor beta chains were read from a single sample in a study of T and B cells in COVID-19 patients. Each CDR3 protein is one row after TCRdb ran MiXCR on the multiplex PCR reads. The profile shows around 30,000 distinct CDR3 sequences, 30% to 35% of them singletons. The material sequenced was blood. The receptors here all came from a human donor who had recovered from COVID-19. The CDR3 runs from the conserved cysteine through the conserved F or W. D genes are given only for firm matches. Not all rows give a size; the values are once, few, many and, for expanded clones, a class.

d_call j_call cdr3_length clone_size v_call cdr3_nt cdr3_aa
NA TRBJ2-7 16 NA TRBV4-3 TGCGCCAGCAGCCACGATCCGGACTCCAGCTCCTACGAGCAGTACTTC CASSHDPDSSSYEQYF
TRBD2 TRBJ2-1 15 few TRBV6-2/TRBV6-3 TGTGCCAGCCTACAGGCGGGAGGGGCGGACAATGAGCAGTTCTTC CASLQAGGADNEQFF
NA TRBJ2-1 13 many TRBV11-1 TGTGCCAGCAGCCTCTCGGGGGTGAATGAGCAGTTCTTC CASSLSGVNEQFF
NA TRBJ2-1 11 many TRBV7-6 TGTGCCAGCAGCTTGGACAATGAGCAGTTCTTC CASSLDNEQFF
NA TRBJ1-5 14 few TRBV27 TGTGCCAGCAGGACGACAGGAAACAATCAGCCCCAGCATTTT CASRTTGNNQPQHF
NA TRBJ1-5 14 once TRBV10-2 TGCGCCAGCAGTCCCACAGATAGCAATCAGCCCCAGCATTTT CASSPTDSNQPQHF
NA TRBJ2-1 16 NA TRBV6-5 TGTGCCAGCAGGGACCCTATAACTAGTCTTAACAATGAGCAGTTCTTC CASRDPITSLNNEQFF
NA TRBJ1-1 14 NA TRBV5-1 TGCGCCAGCAGCTTGGCCATAGTTGGCGTTGAAGCTTTCTTT CASSLAIVGVEAFF
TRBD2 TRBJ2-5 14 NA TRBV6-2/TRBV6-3 TGTGCCAGCAGTGAGAGCGGGAGTGGGGAGACCCAGTACTTC CASSESGSGETQYF
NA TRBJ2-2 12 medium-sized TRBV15 TGTGCCACCAGCTCCACGTTCGCCGAGCTGTTTTTT CATSSTFAELFF
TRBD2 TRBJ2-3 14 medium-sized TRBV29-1 TGCAGCGCCGTAGCGGGGGGGCCTACAGATACGCAGTATTTT CSAVAGGPTDTQYF
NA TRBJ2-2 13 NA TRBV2 TGTGCCAGCAGTGGACTAGTCACCGGGGAGCTGTTTTTT CASSGLVTGELFF
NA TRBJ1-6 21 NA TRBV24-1 TGTGCCACCGTGATGGCAGGGATAGGGGGTACCAGAACGGCCAGAACCTCACCCCTCCACTTT CATVMAGIGGTRTARTSPLHF
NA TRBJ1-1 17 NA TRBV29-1 TGCAGCGTTGTAAACCCTCGGAGGGGGATTTATAACGCTGAAGCTTTCTTT CSVVNPRRGIYNAEAFF
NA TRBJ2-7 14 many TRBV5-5 TGTGCCAGCAGCCAGACAGGAAATACCTACGAGCAGTACTTC CASSQTGNTYEQYF
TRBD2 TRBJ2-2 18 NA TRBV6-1 TGTGCCAGCAGTTTCAATAATCAGGGACTAGCGGGGACCGGGGAGCTGTTTTTT CASSFNNQGLAGTGELFF
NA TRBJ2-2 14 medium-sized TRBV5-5 TGTGCCACCCACCCCGCCGGCGACACCGGGGAGCTGTTTTTT CATHPAGDTGELFF
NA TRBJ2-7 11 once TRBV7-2 TGTGCCAGCAGCTTAGTAGCCGAGCAGTACTTC CASSLVAEQYF
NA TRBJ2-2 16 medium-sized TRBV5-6 TGTGCCAGCAGTCCCCGGCGCAATTCGAACACCGGGGAGCTGTTTTTT CASSPRRNSNTGELFF
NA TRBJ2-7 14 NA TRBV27 TGTGCCAGCAGTTTTCTATGGGGCTCCTACGAGCAGTACTTC CASSFLWGSYEQYF
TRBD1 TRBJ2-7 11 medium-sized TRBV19 TGTGCCACGACAGGGGGTAACGAGCAGTACTTC CATTGGNEQYF
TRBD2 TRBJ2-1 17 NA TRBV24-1 TGTGCCACCAGTGATTCCTTAGCGGGAGTAAACAATGATGAGCAGTTCTTC CATSDSLAGVNNDEQFF
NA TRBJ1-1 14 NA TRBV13 TGTGCCAGCAGCTTAGGCCGCCGGCAGACTGAAGCTTTCTTT CASSLGRRQTEAFF
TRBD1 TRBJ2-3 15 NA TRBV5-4 TGTGCCAGCAGCCTCAGGACAGGGTACGCAGATACGCAGTATTTT CASSLRTGYADTQYF
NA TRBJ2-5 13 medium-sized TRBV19 TGTGCCAGTAAAGGACGCGGGTTGGAGACCCAGTACTTC CASKGRGLETQYF
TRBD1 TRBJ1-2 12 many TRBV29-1 TGCAGCGTCGGGACAGCGAACTATGGCTACACCTTC CSVGTANYGYTF
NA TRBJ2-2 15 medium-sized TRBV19 TGTGCCAGTACAATAACTTCGGGGAACACCGGGGAGCTGTTTTTT CASTITSGNTGELFF
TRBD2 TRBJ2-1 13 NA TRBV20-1 TGCAGTGCTAGAATAGCGGGGTTTTATGAGCAGTTCTTC CSARIAGFYEQFF
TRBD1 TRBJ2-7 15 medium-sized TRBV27 TGTGCCAGCAGCGTGCGCTCCCAGGGGGCGAGGGAGCAGTACTTC CASSVRSQGAREQYF
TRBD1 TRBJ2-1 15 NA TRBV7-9 TGTGCCAGCAGCCCGACAGGGGGTGATGGTGTTGAGCAGTTCTTC CASSPTGGDGVEQFF
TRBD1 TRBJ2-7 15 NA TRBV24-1 TGTGCCACCAGTGACACCGGGACAGCCTTCGGCGAGCAGTACTTC CATSDTGTAFGEQYF
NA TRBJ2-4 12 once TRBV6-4 TGTGCCAGCAGGGACTACCCAAACATTCAGTACTTC CASRDYPNIQYF
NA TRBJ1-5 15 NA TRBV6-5 TGTGCCAGCAGTTACTCGAGGGGTCGAAATCAGCCCCAGCATTTT CASSYSRGRNQPQHF
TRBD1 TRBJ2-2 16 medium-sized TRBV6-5 TGTGCCAGCAGACGCGACGGGACAGCGAACACCGGGGAGCTGTTTTTT CASRRDGTANTGELFF
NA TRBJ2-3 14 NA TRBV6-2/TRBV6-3 TGTGCCAGCCTGGTGACGCCGCTTTCCCTTACGCAGTATTTT CASLVTPLSLTQYF
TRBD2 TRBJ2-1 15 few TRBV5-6 TGTGCCAGCAGCTTCCTGGGGGGGGGGAGCAATGAGCAGTTCTTC CASSFLGGGSNEQFF
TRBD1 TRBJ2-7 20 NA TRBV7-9 TGTGCCAGCAGCTTAGGGGATCTGGGACAGGGGGCTTACCGCTCCTACGAGCAGTACTTC CASSLGDLGQGAYRSYEQYF
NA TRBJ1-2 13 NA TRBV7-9 TGTGCCAGCACCGGGGACGGCCTCTATGGCTACACCTTC CASTGDGLYGYTF
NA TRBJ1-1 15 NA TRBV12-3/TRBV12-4 TGTGCCAGCAGGCGACGGATGGAGATGAACACTGAAGCTTTCTTT CASRRRMEMNTEAFF
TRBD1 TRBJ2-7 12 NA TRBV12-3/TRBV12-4 TGTGCCAGCACAGGGGGCGACCTGCGGCAGTACTTC CASTGGDLRQYF
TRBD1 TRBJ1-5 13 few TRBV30 TGTGCCTGGAGTCCCGACAGGGGACAGCCCCAGCATTTT CAWSPDRGQPQHF
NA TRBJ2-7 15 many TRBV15 TGTGCCACCAGCAGAGATCGCGGGGTTTCCTACGAGCAGTACTTC CATSRDRGVSYEQYF
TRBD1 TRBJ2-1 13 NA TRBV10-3 TGTGCCGTCCAGGGACAGGAGTACAATGAGCAGTTCTTC CAVQGQEYNEQFF
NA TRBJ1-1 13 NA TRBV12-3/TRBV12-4 TGTGCCAGCAGTGCCTCCCCTTGGAATGAAGCTTTCTTT CASSASPWNEAFF
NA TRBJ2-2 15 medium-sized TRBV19 TGTGCCAGTAGTCTCAGTAGTGAGAACACCGGGGAGCTGTTTTTT CASSLSSENTGELFF
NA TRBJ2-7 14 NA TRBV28 TGTGCCAGCAGTCCCTTAACAGGGACCTACGAGCAGTACTTC CASSPLTGTYEQYF
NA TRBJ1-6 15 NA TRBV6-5 TGTGCCAGCAGTTACTCATGGGGAGACGATTCACCCCTCCACTTT CASSYSWGDDSPLHF
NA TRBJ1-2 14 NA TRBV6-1 TGTGCCAGCAGTGAATGGGTCTATCCCAATGGCTACACCTTC CASSEWVYPNGYTF